In its sample, the clone carrying this TCR beta chain was seen once. Its matching antigen is unknown. This entry is derived from a study of radiation and T cells in renal cell carcinoma. CDR1 is SGHKS and CDR2 is YYEKEE in the germline V gene (reference sequence). The CDR3 sequence is 15 residues long. Trimming removed 1 base at V and 0 bases at J, with 10 bases between. Using immunoSEQ multiplex PCR, the repertoire was profiled, and TCRdb retains in-frame clones only, with some absent. The table shows roughly 130,000 clones, with 88% occurring only once. The time point is: blood 2 weeks post-SBRT. Treatment described: 15 Gy SBRT to primary tumor, nephrectomy 4 weeks later. The tumor was a clear cell renal cell carcinoma. Study-wide results and limits: No pretreatment tumor biopsies were available for baseline clonotypes. In blood, top tumor clones expanded by 2 weeks, shrinking by 4.

This chain uses TRBV5-5 with TRBJ1-1; maybe TRBD1 (5 bases). The clonotype was recovered from a woman aged 70-85 years with renal cell carcinoma. Here the sequenced sample was blood, taken from a patient whose treatment included radiotherapy and nephrectomy. The DNA of the CDR3 is TGTGCCAGCAGCTTGACTGGGGCATTGAACACTGAAGCTTTCTTT. Translating it yields CASSLTGALNTEAFF.